Shown below are 15 T cell receptor beta chains from a single sample sequenced in a study of vaccination effects on CD4 cells after COVID-19. Clones were read by immunoSEQ multiplex PCR, and TCRdb kept only the in-frame ones, dropping some. The profile shows approximately 44,000 clones, more than 60% of them singletons. Sequencing was preceded by expansion of antigen-specific CD4+ T cells with viral peptide pools in the ViraFEST assay. Cultured cells yielded isolated CD4+ T cells after 10 days. The vaccine recipients had no prior SARS-CoV-2 infection, with negative nucleocapsid antibodies. Which antigens these TCRs recognize remains unknown. Sample: CD4+ T cells from PBMCs cultured with HCoV-OC43 spike peptides, taken before COVID-19 vaccination. This sample's subset: HCoV-OC43 spike overlapping peptide pool stimulation. Every receptor here comes from a human donor who received a COVID-19 vaccine.

The rearrangement links TRBV11-3 to TRBJ2-1; 11 bases align to TRBD2. The CDR3 totals 15 residues. Germline values: CDR1 SGHNT, CDR2 YENEEA. Trimming at V came to 2 bases and at J to 5 bases, leaving 2 bases not matched to a gene. CDR3 in amino acids: CASSLLAGGNNEQFF. In DNA, the CDR3 is TGTGCCAGCAGCTTACTAGCGGGGGGAAACAATGAGCAGTTCTTC.

J is TRBJ1-1 and V is TRBV6-1; a possible D gene is TRBD1 (6 bases). This CDR3 has 17 amino acids. The germline gives CDR1 MNHNS, CDR2 SASEGT. Trimming cost V 2 bases and J 5 bases, with 21 bases left between them. CDR3 DNA: TGTGCCAGCAGTGAATTGATCCGTGGACAGCGAAATACTGAAGCTTTCTTT. Its protein is CASSELIRGQRNTEAFF.

The chain carries TRBV5-6 and TRBJ2-7; D is unclear. With 4 bases removed from V and 0 bases from J, the gap between germline ends came to 11 bases. Per germline, CDR1 SGHDT and CDR2 YYEEEE. This CDR3 comprises 14 residues. CDR3 sequence reads: CASSADLHSYEQYF. In DNA, the CDR3 is TGTGCCAGCAGCGCGGACCTTCACTCCTACGAGCAGTACTTC.

This clone has just a few counts. The chain combines TRBV2 with TRBJ1-2; D perhaps matches TRBD1 (5 bases). Germline CDR1 and CDR2: SNHLY and FYNNEI. This CDR3 has 13 amino acids. V shed 1 base and J shed 3 bases, with 6 bases lying between them. The CDR3 DNA sequence: TGTGCCAGCAGTGAAGGGGGGGACTATGGCTACACCTTC. This gives the protein CASSEGGDYGYTF.

The chain is built from TRBV19 and TRBJ1-4, with a tentative D call TRBD1 (6 bases). The CDR3 sequence is 13 residues long. The V end lost 3 bases, the J end lost 7 bases, and 9 bases lay between the germline ends. Per germline, CDR1 LNHDA and CDR2 SQIVND (reference sequence). The CDR3: CASSIGQREKLFF. CDR3 bases: TGTGCCAGTAGTATCGGACAGCGTGAAAAACTGTTTTTT. The whole variable domain, remainder taken from reference TRBV19 and TRBJ1-4, is DGGITQSPKYLFRKEGQNVTLSCEQNLNHDAMYWYRQDPGQGLRLIYYSQIVNDFQKGDIAEGYSVSREKKESFPLTVTSAQKNPTAFYLCASSIGQREKLFFGSGTQLSVL.

The V call is TRBV19, the J call TRBJ1-6; 9 bases are a match to TRBD1. The CDR3 totals 13 residues. CDR1 is LNHDA, CDR2 SQIVND, per germline (reference sequence). The J segment lost 10 bases and the V segment lost 5 bases, leaving 3 bases of the junction unmatched. DNA of the CDR3: TGTGCCAGTAGTCAGACAGGGGGATCACCCCTCCACTTT. Its translation: CASSQTGGSPLHF.

The rearrangement joins TRBV10-3 to TRBJ1-2; no reliable D call. Trimming left V 5 bases short and J 7 bases short, with 14 bases between. From germline, CDR1 is ENHRY and CDR2 SYGVKD. There are 13 residues in the CDR3. The CDR3 bases are TGTGCCATCAGTTTTCTCACCGAAACTGGCTACACCTTC. Its translation: CAISFLTETGYTF.

This clone has a handful of counts. This CDR3 is CASSMARGTEAFF. The CDR3 bases are TGTGCCAGTAGTATGGCCAGGGGCACTGAAGCTTTCTTT. The chain has TRBV19 and TRBJ1-1; possible D gene TRBD1, 6 bases. This CDR3 is 13 amino acids long. V lost 3 bases to trimming and J lost 4 bases, with 9 bases between them. Germline V gene data show CDR1 as LNHDA and CDR2 as SQIVND (reference sequence).

The rearrangement uses TRBV7-2 and TRBJ2-7; TRBD2 matches at 12 bases. Germline V gene data show CDR1 as SGHTA and CDR2 as FQGNSA. V shed 5 bases, J shed 4 bases, and the junction held 12 bases outside the gene matches. The CDR3 totals 17 residues. The CDR3 DNA reads TGTGCCAGCAGCCTGACTAGCGGGAGACCCGCCCCGTACGAGCAGTACTTC. Residues: CASSLTSGRPAPYEQYF.

The chain couples TRBV7-2 to TRBJ2-7; the match to TRBD2 covers 8 bases. V trimming: 2 bases; J trimming: 0 bases; junction bases outside the gene matches: 3. Per germline, CDR1 SGHTA and CDR2 FQGNSA. The CDR3 covers 15 residues. CDR3 region: CASSLHSGTSYEQYF. The CDR3 bases are TGTGCCAGCAGCTTACATAGCGGGACCTCCTACGAGCAGTACTTC.

This clone turned up a few times. This chain links TRBV29-1 with TRBJ1-1; D call uncertain. CDR1 is SQVTM and CDR2 is ANQGSEA in the germline V gene. This CDR3 is 14 amino acids long. V lost 7 bases and J lost 4, with 19 bases in between. CDR3 bases: TGCAGCGCCGTAGTCAATCAGGTGGGCACTGAAGCTTTCTTT. Translating it yields CSAVVNQVGTEAFF.

The V call is TRBV6-6, the J call TRBJ2-2; D is unclear. The V gene's germline CDR1 is MNHNY and CDR2 SVGAGI (reference sequence). This CDR3 has 14 residues. With 4 bases removed from V and 0 bases from J, the gap between germline ends came to 6 bases. CDR3 coding DNA: TGTGCCAGCAGTTCCAGGCCGAACACCGGGGAGCTGTTTTTT. Translating gives CASSSRPNTGELFF.

This clone turned up a few times. V usage is TRBV7-8 and J usage is TRBJ1-2; 9 bases line up with TRBD1. The CDR3 runs to 13 residues. Germline V gives CDR1 SGHVS, CDR2 FQNEAQ. With V trimmed by 5 bases and J by 3 bases, 1 base remained unmatched. CDR3 loop: CASSGDRDYGYTF. The CDR3 DNA sequence: TGTGCCAGCAGCGGGGACAGGGACTATGGCTACACCTTC. Supplemented by reference TRBV7-8 and TRBJ1-2, the full variable domain reads GAGVSQSPRYKVAKRGQDVALRCDPISGHVSLFWYQQALGQGPEFLTYFQNEAQLDKSGLPSDRFFAERPEGSVSTLKIQRTQQEDSAVYLCASSGDRDYGYTFGSGTRLTVV.

The chain employs TRBV19 and TRBJ1-2; 9 nucleotides line up with TRBD1. The CDR3 has 16 residues. Germline loops: CDR1 LNHDA, CDR2 SQIVND (reference sequence). V trimming: 6 bases; J trimming: 8 bases; junction bases outside the gene matches: 16. CDR3 region: CASRTTDRGAGGGYTF. CDR3 DNA: TGTGCCAGTAGGACCACGGACAGGGGCGCCGGAGGAGGCTACACCTTC.

This clone was seen only a few times. The chain couples TRBV6-2 or TRBV6-3 to TRBJ2-1, with no clear D. CDR1 is MNHEY and CDR2 is SVGEGT in the germline V gene. The CDR3 is made up of 15 amino acids. Between the trimmed V and J ends, which lost 3 bases and 4 bases, there was a span of 13 bases. CDR3 in amino acids: CASSYSQPVYNEQFF. The CDR3, as DNA: TGTGCCAGCAGTTATTCCCAACCCGTATACAATGAGCAGTTCTTC.